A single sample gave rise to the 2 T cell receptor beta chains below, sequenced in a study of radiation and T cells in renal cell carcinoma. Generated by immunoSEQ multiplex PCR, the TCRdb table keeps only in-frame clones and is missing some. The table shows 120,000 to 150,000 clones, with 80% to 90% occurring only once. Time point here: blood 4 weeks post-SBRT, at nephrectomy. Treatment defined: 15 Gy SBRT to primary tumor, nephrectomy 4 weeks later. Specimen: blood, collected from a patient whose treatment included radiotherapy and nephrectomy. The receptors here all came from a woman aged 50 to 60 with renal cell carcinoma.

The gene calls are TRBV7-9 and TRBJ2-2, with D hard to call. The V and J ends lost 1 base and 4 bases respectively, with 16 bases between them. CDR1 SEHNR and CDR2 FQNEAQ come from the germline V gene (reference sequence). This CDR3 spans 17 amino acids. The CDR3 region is CASSLGVSYSFTGELFF. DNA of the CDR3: TGTGCCAGCAGCTTAGGCGTTTCTTACAGTTTCACCGGGGAGCTGTTTTTT.

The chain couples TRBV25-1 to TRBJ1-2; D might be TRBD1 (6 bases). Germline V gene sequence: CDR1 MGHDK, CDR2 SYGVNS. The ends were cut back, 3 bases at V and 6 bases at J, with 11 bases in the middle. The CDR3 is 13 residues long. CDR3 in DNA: TGTGCCAGCAGTGAGGGAGGGGGGAATGGCTACACCTTC. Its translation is CASSEGGGNGYTF.